The clone carrying this T cell receptor beta chain was observed many times. A universal primer site was added by template switching, and unique molecular identifiers were carried by the cDNA. From the 5' RACE reads, TCRdb called clonotypes with MiXCR, one entry per CDR3 protein. The sample contains around 220,000 distinct CDR3 sequences, about 14% of which appear only once. This sample was taken from a study of identical twins. Every donor was a healthy Caucasian. The CDR3 length is 14 residues. The V end was cut by 3 bases, the J end by 4 bases, with 13 bases between. Germline CDR1 is MDHEN and CDR2 is SYDVKM.

The sequence derives from a woman aged 18-35 years in good health. The chain carries TRBV28 and TRBJ2-7; tentative D call: TRBD1 (6 bases). The sequenced sample consisted of memory (CD45RO+) T cells sorted from blood. This chain's CDR3 is CASSLFGQRYEQYF. CDR3 DNA sequence: TGTGCCAGCAGTTTGTTTGGACAGAGGTACGAGCAGTACTTC.